The rows below give T cell receptor beta chains drawn from one sample of a study of blood T cell repertoires in COVID-19. Clones were read by immunoSEQ multiplex PCR, and TCRdb kept only the in-frame ones, dropping some. The table shows about 400,000 clones, with about 86% occurring only once. The sequenced sample was PBMCs or T cells enriched from blood (not recorded which). These receptors were obtained from a woman aged 50 to 60 who had recovered from COVID-19. Each CDR3 is given without its conserved first and last residue. Each record gives: V gene, J gene, D gene, CDR3 protein. The D gene is left open where the match is weak.

v_call: TRBV18
j_call: TRBJ2-1
d_call: .
cdr3_aa: ASSPTTPLSYNEQF

v_call: TRBV4-3
j_call: TRBJ2-5
d_call: TRBD1
cdr3_aa: ASSQESRGGLD

v_call: TRBV27
j_call: TRBJ1-1
d_call: .
cdr3_aa: ASSSPGSRGAF

v_call: TRBV30
j_call: TRBJ2-5
d_call: TRBD2
cdr3_aa: AWSTGLAVQETQY

v_call: TRBV27
j_call: TRBJ1-5
d_call: .
cdr3_aa: ASSLGGVNQPQH

v_call: TRBV30
j_call: TRBJ1-1
d_call: .
cdr3_aa: AWSVPPGWNTEAF

v_call: TRBV11-2
j_call: TRBJ2-7
d_call: TRBD2
cdr3_aa: ASSLLGLTGGEQY

v_call: TRBV7-9
j_call: TRBJ2-2
d_call: .
cdr3_aa: ASSLVGEAGELF

v_call: TRBV7-3
j_call: TRBJ1-3
d_call: TRBD1
cdr3_aa: ASSLSPGGADTIY

v_call: TRBV6-5
j_call: TRBJ1-3
d_call: .
cdr3_aa: ASSSRLGNTIY

v_call: TRBV7-9
j_call: TRBJ1-4
d_call: TRBD1
cdr3_aa: ASSQDRGGEKLF

v_call: TRBV19
j_call: TRBJ1-3
d_call: TRBD1
cdr3_aa: ASKETGPSGNTIY

v_call: TRBV20-1
j_call: TRBJ2-5
d_call: .
cdr3_aa: SASGPNRGETQY

v_call: TRBV6-5
j_call: TRBJ1-2
d_call: .
cdr3_aa: ASSWTSGGGSGYT

v_call: TRBV12-3/TRBV12-4
j_call: TRBJ1-2
d_call: .
cdr3_aa: ASRSDGTRYT